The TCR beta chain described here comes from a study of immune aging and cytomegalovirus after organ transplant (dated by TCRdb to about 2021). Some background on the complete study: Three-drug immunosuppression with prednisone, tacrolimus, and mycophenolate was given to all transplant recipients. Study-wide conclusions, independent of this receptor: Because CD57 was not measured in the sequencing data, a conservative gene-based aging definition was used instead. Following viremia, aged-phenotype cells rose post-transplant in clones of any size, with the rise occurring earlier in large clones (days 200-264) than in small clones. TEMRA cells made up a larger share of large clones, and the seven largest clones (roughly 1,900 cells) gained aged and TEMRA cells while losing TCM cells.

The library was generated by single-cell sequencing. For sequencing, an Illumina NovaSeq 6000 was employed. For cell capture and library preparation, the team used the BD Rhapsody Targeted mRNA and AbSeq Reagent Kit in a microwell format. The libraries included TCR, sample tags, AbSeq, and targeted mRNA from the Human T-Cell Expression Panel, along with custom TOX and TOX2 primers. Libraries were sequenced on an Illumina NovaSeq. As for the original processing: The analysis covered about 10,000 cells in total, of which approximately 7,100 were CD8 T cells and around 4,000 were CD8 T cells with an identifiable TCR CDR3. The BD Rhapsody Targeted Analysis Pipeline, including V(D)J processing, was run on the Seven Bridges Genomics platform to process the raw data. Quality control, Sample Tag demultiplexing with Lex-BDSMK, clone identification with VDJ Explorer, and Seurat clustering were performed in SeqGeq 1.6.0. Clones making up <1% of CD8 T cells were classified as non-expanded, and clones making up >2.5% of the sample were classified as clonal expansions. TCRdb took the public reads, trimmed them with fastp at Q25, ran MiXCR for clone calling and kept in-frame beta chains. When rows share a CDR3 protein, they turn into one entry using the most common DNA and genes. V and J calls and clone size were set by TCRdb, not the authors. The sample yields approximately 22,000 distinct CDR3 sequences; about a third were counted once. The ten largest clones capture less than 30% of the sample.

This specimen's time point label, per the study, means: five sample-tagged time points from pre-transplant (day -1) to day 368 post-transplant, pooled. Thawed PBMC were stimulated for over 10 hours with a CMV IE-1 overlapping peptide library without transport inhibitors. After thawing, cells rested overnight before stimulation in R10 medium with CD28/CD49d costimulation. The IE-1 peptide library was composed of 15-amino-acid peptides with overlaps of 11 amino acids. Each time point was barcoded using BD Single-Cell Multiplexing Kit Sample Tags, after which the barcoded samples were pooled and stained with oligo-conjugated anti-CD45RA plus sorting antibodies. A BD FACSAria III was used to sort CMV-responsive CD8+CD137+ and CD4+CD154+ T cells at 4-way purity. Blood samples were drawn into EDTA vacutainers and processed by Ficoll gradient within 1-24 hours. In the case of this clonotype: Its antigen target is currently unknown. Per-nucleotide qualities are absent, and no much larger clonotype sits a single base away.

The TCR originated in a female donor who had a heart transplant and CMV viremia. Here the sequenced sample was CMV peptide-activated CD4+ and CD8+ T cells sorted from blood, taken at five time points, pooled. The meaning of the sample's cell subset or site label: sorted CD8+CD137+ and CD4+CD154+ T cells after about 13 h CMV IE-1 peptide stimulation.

Here is the DNA: TGTGCCAGCAGGCCTACCTGGGGCGGGACTGAAGCTTTCTTT. It encodes CASRPTWGGTEAFF. Recombination joined TRBV27 with TRBJ1-1; possibly the D gene is TRBD1, per 5 matching bases. CDR1 is given as MNHEY and CDR2 as SMNVEV, both from the germline V gene (reference sequence). Counted from cysteine to phenylalanine, this CDR3 has 14 amino acids. The DNA shown is the 42-base CDR3, in frame from base 1. V is shortened by 6 bases, J by 5 bases, and the region joining them spans 16 bases.